This T cell receptor beta chain was observed in a study of T cells after yellow fever vaccination. As concerns this clonotype: Antigen: not known.

V dropped 3 bases and J dropped 2 bases, with 16 bases sitting between them. The length of the CDR3 is 16 residues. From germline, CDR1 is KGHSH and CDR2 LQKENI. For TCR, cDNA came from 5'RACE template switching, which added a universal primer site and UMIs. Using its own MiXCR run on the 5' RACE reads, TCRdb lists one record per CDR3 protein. The table has around 340,000 distinct CDR3 sequences, more than 8.5% seen once. Findings and caveats of the study: Weaker, the secondary response had a peak occurring faster, on day 5 versus 15. Clonotypes found in both CD4 and CD8 compartments made up a small share.

This receptor was obtained from a young man who received the YFV17D yellow fever vaccine. This specimen was PBMCs, taken on the day of the first yellow fever vaccination. The chain employs TRBV18 and TRBJ1-2; possible D gene TRBD1, 5 bases. The CDR3 region has the DNA TGTGCCAGCTCACCTTCGGGGCGCCCCGAAAACTATGGCTACACCTTC. As protein: CASSPSGRPENYGYTF.